The 15 T cell receptor beta chains listed next were all sequenced from one sample in a study of shared clonotypes between healthy human individuals. The repertoire was sequenced with immunoSEQ multiplex PCR; TCRdb's copy has only in-frame clones and lacks some. Of some 480,000 clones detected, 65% to 80% appear once; the ten largest clones hold about 12%. Sequenced input: PBMCs. The source is a middle-aged woman in good health. Some clones in this sample may be carry-over from other donors' samples.

A word on this clone: Only one base separates this from a far larger clonotype, so it likely reflects a read error. V and J are TRBV30 and TRBJ2-7; weak D call: TRBD1 (6 bases). Germline CDR1 is GTSNPN and CDR2 is SVGIG (reference sequence). The CDR3 is 12 amino acids. CDR3 nucleotide sequence: TGTGCCGGAACAGGGAATTCCTACGATCAGTACTTC. This gives the protein CAGTGNSYDQYF.

V gene TRBV29-1 combines with J gene TRBJ1-1, with 7 bases that match TRBD1. The V and J ends lost 3 bases and 1 base, in that order; junction bases with no gene match: 2. This CDR3 comprises 13 residues. Germline-derived CDR1 and CDR2 are SQVTM and ANQGSEA. Here the CDR3 reads CSVEGQWNTEAFF. CDR3 DNA: TGCAGCGTTGAGGGACAGTGGAACACTGAAGCTTTCTTT.

J is TRBJ2-1 and V is TRBV4-2; D is possibly TRBD2 (5 bases). Germline loops: CDR1 LGHNA, CDR2 YNFKEQ. The CDR3 consists of 14 residues. Deletions cut 1 base from V and 4 bases from J, with 8 bases between. CDR3 DNA: TGTGCCAGCAGCCAAGGGGGAGAGTACAATGAGCAGTTCTTC. Protein: CASSQGGEYNEQFF.

This clone appeared a few times. CDR3 bases: TGTGCCAGCAGCTCAAGAGGAAACACAGATACGCAGTATTTT. This translates into CASSSRGNTDTQYF. The chain employs TRBV13 and TRBJ2-3; D is unresolved. V lost 4 bases and J 2 bases, leaving 10 bases between the germline ends. There are 14 residues in the CDR3. In germline, CDR1 is PRHDT, CDR2 FYEKMQ (reference sequence).

The V gene is TRBV6-7, the J gene TRBJ1-2, with D perhaps TRBD1 (5 bases). TRBV6-7 is an open reading frame whose function is uncertain. V gave up 2 bases and J gave up 4 bases, with 14 bases separating them. The CDR3 has 15 residues. CDR3 sequence: CASSYRGREVYGYTF. DNA for the CDR3: TGTGCCAGCAGTTACAGAGGCAGGGAGGTCTATGGCTACACCTTC.

The V gene is TRBV28, the J gene TRBJ1-2; D not certain. This CDR3 is built from 13 residues. The V gene's germline CDR1 is MDHEN and CDR2 SYDVKM. Between the trimmed V and J ends, which lost 6 bases and 2 bases, there was a span of 10 bases. Written as DNA, the CDR3 is TGTGCCAGCAGCTTTCTTGGGAACTATGGCTACACCTTC. Protein: CASSFLGNYGYTF.

The chain recombines TRBV7-9 with TRBJ2-5, with TRBD2 matching 8 bases. Trimming at V came to 1 base and at J to 0 bases, leaving 4 bases not matched to a gene. The CDR3 contains 16 residues. Germline CDR1 SEHNR, CDR2 FQNEAQ (reference sequence). CDR3 sequence: CASSLGSSGHQETQYF. As DNA, the CDR3 is TGTGCCAGCAGCTTAGGGTCTAGCGGGCACCAAGAGACCCAGTACTTC.

The V and J genes are TRBV29-1 and TRBJ2-7, with D unresolved. V lost 4 bases to trimming and J lost 2 bases, with 6 bases between them. The CDR3 is 11 residues long. From germline, CDR1 is SQVTM and CDR2 ANQGSEA. CDR3 loop: CSVAGTYEQYF. CDR3 sequence (DNA): TGCAGCGTTGCTGGAACCTACGAGCAGTACTTC.

The genes are TRBV7-9 and TRBJ2-7; TRBD1 agrees at 9 bases. This CDR3 is 16 amino acids long. From germline, CDR1 is SEHNR and CDR2 FQNEAQ (reference sequence). V lost 0 bases to trimming and J lost 2 bases; unmatched junction nucleotides: 5. CDR3 residues: CASSLAGQGIPYEQYF. The DNA for the CDR3 is TGTGCCAGCAGCTTAGCGGGACAGGGCATCCCCTACGAGCAGTACTTC.

This rearrangement joins TRBV5-6 to TRBJ2-7, with a weak D call TRBD1 (6 bases). Trimming left V 1 base short and J 7 bases short, with 18 bases between. The CDR3 has 15 residues. Germline V gene lookup returns CDR1 SGHDT and CDR2 YYEEEE. The CDR3 spells CASSLMNRVDVEQYF. The CDR3 nucleotides read TGTGCCAGCAGCTTGATGAACAGGGTTGATGTTGAGCAGTACTTC.

This chain connects TRBV5-1 to TRBJ1-1; D ambiguous. The CDR3 consists of 15 residues. V dropped 0 bases and J dropped 3 bases, with 12 bases sitting between them. The V gene's germline CDR1 is SGHRS and CDR2 YFSETQ. The CDR3 DNA sequence: TGCGCCAGCAGCTTGGCCCCGGGAATGGACACTGAAGCTTTCTTT. Amino acid sequence: CASSLAPGMDTEAFF.

The chain joins TRBV30 to TRBJ2-5, with D possibly being TRBD1 or TRBD2 (5 bases each). V dropped 0 bases and J dropped 5 bases, with 13 bases sitting between them. The CDR3 loop spans 14 amino acids. CDR1 is GTSNPN, CDR2 SVGIG, per germline (reference sequence). The CDR3 protein is CAWSVSGRGETQYF. CDR3 coding DNA: TGTGCCTGGAGTGTATCAGGGAGAGGGGAGACCCAGTACTTC.

This clone was found once. The J gene is TRBJ2-1, the V gene TRBV4-3, with no clear D. The CDR3 runs to 14 residues. The V gene's germline CDR1 is LGHNA and CDR2 YSLEER. V was cut by 0 bases and J by 6 bases, with 9 bases left in between. The CDR3 here is CASSQDPSTNEQFF. In nucleotides, the CDR3 is TGCGCCAGCAGCCAAGATCCCTCGACCAATGAGCAGTTCTTC.

The chain carries TRBV5-1 and TRBJ2-7; the match to TRBD1 covers 8 bases. V shed 4 bases, J shed 2 bases, and the junction held 14 bases outside the gene matches. Per germline, CDR1 SGHRS and CDR2 YFSETQ. The CDR3 covers 17 residues. CDR3 in amino acids: CASSPHVPGQEAYEQYF. The CDR3 region has the DNA TGCGCCAGCAGCCCACACGTCCCGGGACAGGAGGCCTACGAGCAGTACTTC.

The CDR3 region has the DNA TGTGCCAGCAGCTTAGGGAGGGGCGCTAACTATGGCTACACCTTC. Protein sequence: CASSLGRGANYGYTF. The chain uses TRBV7-2 and TRBJ1-2, with D maybe TRBD1 (5 bases). V shed 1 base and J shed 0 bases, with 9 bases lying between them. The CDR3 loop spans 15 amino acids. CDR1 is SGHTA and CDR2 is FQGNSA in the germline V gene.